This T cell receptor beta chain was identified during a study of tumor-infiltrating lymphocytes in primary liver carcinoma. Study-wide background: The five patients, who were men and women, ranged in age from 30 to 69 years.

The CDR3 length is 11 residues. V was pared by 10 bases and J by 7 bases, with 12 bases between. Germline values: CDR1 MNHEY, CDR2 SVGEGT. Constant-region priming of around 490 ng total RNA yielded TCR beta cDNA. TCR beta libraries came from three nested multiplex PCR rounds using slightly modified ARM-PCR. The two initial PCR rounds, roughly 10 cycles each, used TRBV1-TRBV30 forward and C-beta reverse primers. TCRdb re-called the multiplex PCR reads with MiXCR, one entry per CDR3 protein. The sample lists 250,000 to 350,000 distinct CDR3 sequences; roughly 60% were seen once. Germline DNA was extracted too, while blood RNA derived from unsorted whole blood.

The chain recombines TRBV6-2 or TRBV6-3 with TRBJ2-3; D not resolved. This sequence originates from a woman aged 30 to 39 with primary liver carcinoma and hepatitis B virus infection. Sequencing used peripheral blood. CDR3 residues: CATGRANTQYF. The CDR3 region has the DNA TGTGCCACAGGACGGGCAAATACGCAGTATTTT.